This T cell receptor beta chain appears in the sequencing data of a study of T cell responses to AZD1222 COVID-19 vaccine. Points on this clone: What it recognizes is unknown. This specimen includes other DNA sequences encoding the same CDR3.

The table came from immunoSEQ multiplex PCR; TCRdb's copy has only in-frame clones and leaves some out. The sample holds about 98,000 clones; around 88% are singletons and the top ten take about a tenth. Findings and limits, study-wide: Unmutated regions of variants are reportedly targeted by nearly half of spike-specific TCRs. Baseline testing showed seropositivity in only six AZD1222 recipients. Donors were chiefly white British, with a greater number of females, and clonal diversity was perhaps underestimated.

The CDR3 contains 14 residues. Germline V gene data show CDR1 as SGDLS and CDR2 as YYNGEE. V shed 0 bases and J 3 bases; nucleotides not matched to a gene: 2. This chain uses TRBV9 with TRBJ1-1, with 7 bases lining up with TRBD1. The sequenced sample was peripheral blood, obtained on day 0 of MenACWY control vaccination. This TCR came from an adult in good health. The CDR3: CASSVGQGDTEAFF. CDR3 nucleotide sequence: TGTGCCAGCAGCGTAGGGCAGGGGGACACTGAAGCTTTCTTT.